This TCR beta chain was captured by sequencing in a study of cytomegalovirus exposure and HLA in healthy donors. There are 16 residues in the CDR3. The germline gives CDR1 SEHNR, CDR2 FQNEAQ (reference sequence). With 2 bases clipped from V and 8 bases from J, the junction kept 14 bases outside the gene matches. Both 60 Vbeta primers and 13 Jbeta primers went into the PCR. Clones were sequenced by immunoSEQ multiplex PCR, and TCRdb holds only the in-frame ones, with some missing. The data contain 150,000 to 200,000 clones, about four fifths of them singletons. The gene calls are TRBV7-9 and TRBJ1-2; 7 bases fit TRBD1. The material sequenced was PBMCs. This TCR derives from a woman aged 25 to 39 in good health and CMV-seropositive. The CDR3 nucleotides are TGTGCCAGCAGCTTACTTTCTCCCCCGGACAGGCGGGGCTACACCTTC. Amino acids: CASSLLSPPDRRGYTF.